This T cell receptor beta chain was captured by sequencing in a study of human T cells and chemical hapten exposure. Overall study context: Alopecia universalis, totalis or areata was present in patients who were mostly female.

Authors' processing steps: Samples ranged from roughly 23,224 to 700,000 TCRs, with a median of around 100,000. TCRdb itself ran the RACE reads through MiXCR, one entry per CDR3 protein. The V and J calls were determined by TCRdb, not by the authors. This table holds about 120,000 distinct CDR3 sequences, roughly an eighth found once. Time point here: patch test 1, 2 weeks after DPC sensitization. Noted treatment: therapeutic diphenylcyclopropenone sensitization with weekly scalp DPC. Per the germline V gene, CDR1 is MNHNS and CDR2 is SASEGT. The CDR3 spans 16 residues. V trimming: 10 bases; J trimming: 4 bases; junction bases outside the gene matches: 16. This clonotype turned up a few times.

J is TRBJ2-7 and V is TRBV6-1, with 10 bases lining up with TRBD2. This TCR derives from a woman between 45 and 60 years old with alopecia areata. Some clones in this sample may be carry-over from other donors' samples. The source was whole blood, collected in connection with sensitization to the hapten diphenylcyclopropenone (DPC). CDR3 protein: CATERASGSTFYEQYF. The DNA for the CDR3 is TGTGCCACCGAGAGGGCTAGCGGGAGTACTTTTTACGAGCAGTACTTC.